One sample yielded the 2 T cell receptor beta chains listed below, sequenced in a study of technical replicates of blood from a handful of donors. Produced via immunoSEQ multiplex PCR; TCRdb's table is partial and in-frame only. The data hold approximately 74,000 clones, with approximately 88% observed a single time. The specimen sequenced was PBMCs. These TCRs come from a human donor in good health. Some clones in this sample may be carry-over from other donors' samples.

The CDR3 protein is CSVEGLAGVGLGKNIQYF. The CDR3 coding sequence is TGCAGCGTAGAGGGACTAGCGGGAGTAGGTCTTGGCAAAAACATTCAGTACTTC. The chain combines TRBV29-1 with TRBJ2-4; the match to TRBD2 covers 14 bases. V dropped 6 bases and J dropped 3; count of bases not matched to a gene: 13. Germline V lookup: CDR1 SQVTM, CDR2 ANQGSEA. This CDR3 spans 18 amino acids.

This chain connects TRBV7-2 to TRBJ2-5; 10 bases align to TRBD2. This CDR3 spans 17 amino acids. Trimming removed 1 base from V and 4 bases from J; junction bases left unmatched: 9. CDR1 SGHTA and CDR2 FQGNSA come from the germline V gene. The CDR3 bases are TGTGCCAGCAGCTTAGGGACACTAGCGGGGAAGGGAGAGACCCAGTACTTC. It codes for CASSLGTLAGKGETQYF.